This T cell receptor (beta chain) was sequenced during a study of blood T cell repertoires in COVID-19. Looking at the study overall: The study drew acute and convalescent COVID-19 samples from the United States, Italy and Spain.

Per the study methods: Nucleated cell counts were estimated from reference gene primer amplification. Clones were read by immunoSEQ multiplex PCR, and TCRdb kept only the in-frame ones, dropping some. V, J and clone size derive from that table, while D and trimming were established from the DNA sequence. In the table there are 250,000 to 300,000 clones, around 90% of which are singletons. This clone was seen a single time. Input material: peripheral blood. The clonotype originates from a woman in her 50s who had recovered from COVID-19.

The CDR3: CASSLQGGGTEAFF. In DNA, the CDR3 is TGTGCCAGCAGCTTACAGGGTGGTGGCACTGAAGCTTTCTTT. The chain uses TRBV6-5 and TRBJ1-1; perhaps TRBD1 as D (6 bases). Trimming shortened V by 6 bases and J by 4 bases, and 15 bases separated the two germline ends. The CDR3 sequence is 14 residues long. Germline values: CDR1 MNHEY, CDR2 SVGAGI.